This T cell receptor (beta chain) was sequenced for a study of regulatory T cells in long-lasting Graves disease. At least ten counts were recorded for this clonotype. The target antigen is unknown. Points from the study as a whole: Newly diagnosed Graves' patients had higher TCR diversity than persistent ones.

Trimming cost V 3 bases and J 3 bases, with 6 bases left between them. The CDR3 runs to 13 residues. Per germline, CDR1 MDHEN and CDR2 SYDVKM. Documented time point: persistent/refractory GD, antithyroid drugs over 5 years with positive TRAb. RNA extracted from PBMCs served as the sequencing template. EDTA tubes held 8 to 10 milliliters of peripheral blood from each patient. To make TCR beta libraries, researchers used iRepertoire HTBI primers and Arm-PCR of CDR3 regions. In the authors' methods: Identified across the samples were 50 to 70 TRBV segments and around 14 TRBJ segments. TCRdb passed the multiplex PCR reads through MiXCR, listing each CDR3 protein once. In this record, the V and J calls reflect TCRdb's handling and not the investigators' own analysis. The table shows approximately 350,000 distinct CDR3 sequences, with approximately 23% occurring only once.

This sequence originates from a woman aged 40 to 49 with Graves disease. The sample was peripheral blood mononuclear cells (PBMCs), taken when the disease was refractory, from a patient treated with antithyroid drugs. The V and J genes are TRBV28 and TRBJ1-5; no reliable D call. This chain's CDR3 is CASSFEFNQPQHF. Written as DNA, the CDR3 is TGTGCCAGCAGTTTCGAATTCAATCAGCCCCAGCATTTT.